This T cell receptor (beta chain) was sequenced in a study of CD8 T cells in Susac syndrome. Study-wide context: Sequenced Susac syndrome patients included five or six with active disease and 8 or 9 who were in remission. At blood draw, Susac syndrome patients were therapy-naive, on corticosteroids, or on intravenous immunoglobulin alone.

Random hexamers were used to reverse transcribe 0.5 to 1 ug of RNA. It was immunoSEQ multiplex PCR that amplified TCR beta CDR3 across 54 Vbeta and 13 Jbeta. TCRdb called the immunoSEQ multiplex PCR reads again in MiXCR, with one record for every CDR3 protein. The sample contains approximately 190,000 distinct CDR3 sequences, more than 90% of which appear only once. As for this clonotype: Its antigen is as yet unknown.

Notes on the study in general: Expansion of clones was not seen in the CD4+ T cell repertoires of Susac syndrome.

The CDR3 has 13 amino acids. Germline-derived CDR1 and CDR2 are SNHLY and FYNNEI. The V segment lost 4 bases and the J segment 5 bases; nucleotides outside the gene matches: 4. The TCR comes from a human donor with Susac syndrome. This chain links TRBV2 with TRBJ1-1, with TRBD1 identical over 7 bases. Sequenced input: CD4+ T cells from PBMCs. The CDR3 loop is CASSVDRETEAFF. The CDR3, as DNA: TGTGCCAGCAGTGTAGACAGGGAGACTGAAGCTTTCTTT.